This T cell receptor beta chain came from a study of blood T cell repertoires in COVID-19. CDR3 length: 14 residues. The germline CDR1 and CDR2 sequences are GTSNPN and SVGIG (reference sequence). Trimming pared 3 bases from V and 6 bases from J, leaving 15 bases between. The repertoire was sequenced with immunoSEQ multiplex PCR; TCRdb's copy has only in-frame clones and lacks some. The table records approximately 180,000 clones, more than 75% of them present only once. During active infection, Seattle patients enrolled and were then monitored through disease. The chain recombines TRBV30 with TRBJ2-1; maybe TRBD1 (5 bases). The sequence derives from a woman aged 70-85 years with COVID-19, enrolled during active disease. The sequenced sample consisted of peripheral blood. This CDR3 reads CAWRADKGSNEQFF. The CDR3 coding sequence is TGTGCCTGGAGAGCCGACAAGGGGTCCAATGAGCAGTTCTTC.